This is a list of T cell receptor beta chains from one sample in a study of cytomegalovirus exposure and HLA in healthy donors. Assay used: immunoSEQ multiplex PCR; TCRdb lists only in-frame clones, some missing. The sample has some 180,000 clones, over 60% seen once. The sample consisted of PBMCs. These receptor sequences come from a man between 18 and 29 years old in good health and CMV-seronegative. CDR3s include the opening cysteine and the closing phenylalanine or tryptophan. D genes are given only for firm matches. The size field is filled for only some rows; it gives once, few, many or a size class.

D gene: TRBD2
V gene: TRBV30
clone size: .
J gene: TRBJ2-7
CDR3 DNA: TGTGCCTGGAGTGGACGACTAGCGGGAGGAGGCCACGAGCAGTACTTC
CDR3 protein: CAWSGRLAGGGHEQYF

D gene: .
V gene: TRBV14
clone size: .
J gene: TRBJ1-3
CDR3 DNA: TGTGCCAGCAGCCTAGGAAACACCATATATTTT
CDR3 protein: CASSLGNTIYF

D gene: TRBD1
V gene: TRBV28
clone size: .
J gene: TRBJ1-1
CDR3 DNA: TGTGCCAGCGCTGGGGGCAGGGGGTCGGCTGAAGCTTTCTTT
CDR3 protein: CASAGGRGSAEAFF

D gene: TRBD2
V gene: TRBV7-2
clone size: .
J gene: TRBJ2-2
CDR3 DNA: TGTGCCAGCAGCGCCGGGAGGGCGAACACCGGGGAGCTGTTTTTT
CDR3 protein: CASSAGRANTGELFF

D gene: TRBD1
V gene: TRBV19
clone size: few
J gene: TRBJ2-1
CDR3 DNA: TGTGCCAGTAAAGAGGACAGGGCTTGGAATGAGCAGTTCTTC
CDR3 protein: CASKEDRAWNEQFF

D gene: TRBD1
V gene: TRBV11-1
clone size: .
J gene: TRBJ2-1
CDR3 DNA: TGTGCCAGCAGCTTAGACAGGGGGACATACAATGAGCAGTTCTTC
CDR3 protein: CASSLDRGTYNEQFF

D gene: TRBD2
V gene: TRBV9
clone size: .
J gene: TRBJ2-7
CDR3 DNA: TGTGCCAGCAGCGCAATCGGACTAGCGGGACACTACGAGCAGTACTTC
CDR3 protein: CASSAIGLAGHYEQYF

D gene: TRBD2
V gene: TRBV5-4
clone size: few
J gene: TRBJ2-1
CDR3 DNA: TGTGCCAGCACCCAAAGGGCTAGCGGCCTAGGTAATGAGCAGTTCTTC
CDR3 protein: CASTQRASGLGNEQFF

D gene: TRBD2
V gene: TRBV23-1
clone size: .
J gene: TRBJ2-7
CDR3 DNA: TGCGCCAGCGGACTAGCGGGAGAAGGTTACGAGCAGTACTTC
CDR3 protein: CASGLAGEGYEQYF

D gene: TRBD1
V gene: TRBV11-2
clone size: once
J gene: TRBJ1-4
CDR3 DNA: TGTGCCAGCAGCCTTGACAGGGACAAACTGTTTTTT
CDR3 protein: CASSLDRDKLFF

D gene: .
V gene: TRBV28
clone size: .
J gene: TRBJ1-1
CDR3 DNA: TGTGCCAGCAGTTCGTCGTCAAGCCGGAACACTGAAGCTTTCTTT
CDR3 protein: CASSSSSSRNTEAFF

D gene: .
V gene: TRBV2
clone size: once
J gene: TRBJ2-3
CDR3 DNA: TGTGCCAGCAGGGTGGGACTCAACACAGATACGCAGTATTTT
CDR3 protein: CASRVGLNTDTQYF

D gene: TRBD1
V gene: TRBV5-8
clone size: .
J gene: TRBJ1-2
CDR3 DNA: TGTGCCAGCAGGTCAGGACAGGGGCGTAGCTATGGCTACACCTTC
CDR3 protein: CASRSGQGRSYGYTF

D gene: TRBD1
V gene: TRBV5-1
clone size: .
J gene: TRBJ2-5
CDR3 DNA: TGCGCCAGCAGCCTACGGGACAGGGGGCGAGAGACCCAGTACTTC
CDR3 protein: CASSLRDRGRETQYF

D gene: .
V gene: TRBV5-5
clone size: .
J gene: TRBJ1-2
CDR3 DNA: TGTGCCAGCAGCTTTCAGGGCTATGGCTACACCTTC
CDR3 protein: CASSFQGYGYTF

D gene: TRBD1
V gene: TRBV19
clone size: once
J gene: TRBJ1-1
CDR3 DNA: TGTGCCGCCCGAGCCAGGGGGCAGGGTGAAGCTTTCTTT
CDR3 protein: CAARARGQGEAFF

D gene: TRBD1
V gene: TRBV6-1
clone size: .
J gene: TRBJ2-7
CDR3 DNA: TGTGCCAGCGACAGGACAGGGGGCGCCTACGAGCAGTACTTC
CDR3 protein: CASDRTGGAYEQYF

D gene: .
V gene: TRBV5-5
clone size: .
J gene: TRBJ1-5
CDR3 DNA: TGTGCCAGCAGCTTGGGGACGGGGAGCAATCAGCCCCAGCATTTT
CDR3 protein: CASSLGTGSNQPQHF

D gene: TRBD2
V gene: TRBV14
clone size: .
J gene: TRBJ2-3
CDR3 DNA: TGTGCCAGCAGCCAAGAATGGAGAGCGGGAGGGCCGCATACGCAGTATTTT
CDR3 protein: CASSQEWRAGGPHTQYF

D gene: .
V gene: TRBV2
clone size: .
J gene: TRBJ2-1
CDR3 DNA: TGTGCCAGCAGCCCCTGGCAGGATGAGCAGTTCTTC
CDR3 protein: CASSPWQDEQFF

D gene: .
V gene: TRBV27
clone size: once
J gene: TRBJ1-2
CDR3 DNA: TGTGCCAGCAGCTTGGGGGCCGGTGCCGGCTACACCTTC
CDR3 protein: CASSLGAGAGYTF

D gene: .
V gene: TRBV30
clone size: .
J gene: TRBJ2-3
CDR3 DNA: TGTGCCTTGGAGTCCCGGGGGACCACAGATACGCAGTATTTT
CDR3 protein: CALESRGTTDTQYF

D gene: TRBD2
V gene: TRBV10-3
clone size: .
J gene: TRBJ2-3
CDR3 DNA: TGTGCCATCAATCCTAGCGGGAGCGCGGGAGATACGCAGTATTTT
CDR3 protein: CAINPSGSAGDTQYF

D gene: .
V gene: TRBV30
clone size: .
J gene: TRBJ2-7
CDR3 DNA: TGTGCCTGGGCCCGGCCGGCAGGGTATCACGAGCAGTACTTC
CDR3 protein: CAWARPAGYHEQYF

D gene: .
V gene: TRBV7-9
clone size: .
J gene: TRBJ2-7
CDR3 DNA: TGTGCCAGCAGCCCGGGTTCCTACGAGCAGTACTTC
CDR3 protein: CASSPGSYEQYF

D gene: .
V gene: TRBV5-5
clone size: .
J gene: TRBJ1-5
CDR3 DNA: TGTGCCAGCAGCTTAAGAGGACAAAGTAGCAATCAGCCCCAGCATTTT
CDR3 protein: CASSLRGQSSNQPQHF

D gene: TRBD1
V gene: TRBV27
clone size: .
J gene: TRBJ2-7
CDR3 DNA: TGTGCCAGCAGCCGGACAGGACTCGAGCAGTACTTC
CDR3 protein: CASSRTGLEQYF

D gene: TRBD2
V gene: TRBV7-2
clone size: .
J gene: TRBJ2-3
CDR3 DNA: TGTGCCAGCAGCTTAGATCCTAGCGGAACGCAGTATTTT
CDR3 protein: CASSLDPSGTQYF

D gene: .
V gene: TRBV28
clone size: .
J gene: TRBJ1-5
CDR3 DNA: TGTGCCAGCAGAGACGGGAATCAGCCCCAGCATTTT
CDR3 protein: CASRDGNQPQHF

D gene: .
V gene: TRBV5-1
clone size: .
J gene: TRBJ2-6
CDR3 DNA: TGCGCCAGCACCCCCTTTAGCAAGTCTGGGGCCAACGTCCTGACTTTC
CDR3 protein: CASTPFSKSGANVLTF

D gene: TRBD2
V gene: TRBV6-5
clone size: .
J gene: TRBJ2-7
CDR3 DNA: TGTGCCAGCAGTGAGCGCGGGAGGGCCTACGAGCAGTACTTC
CDR3 protein: CASSERGRAYEQYF

D gene: TRBD2
V gene: TRBV7-2
clone size: .
J gene: TRBJ2-3
CDR3 DNA: TGTGCCAGCAGCACGCCAAGCGGGAAGGGCACAGATACGCAGTATTTT
CDR3 protein: CASSTPSGKGTDTQYF

D gene: .
V gene: TRBV28
clone size: .
J gene: TRBJ2-4
CDR3 DNA: TGTGCCAGCAGTCTCCCGATGGAGGTCCGCATTCAGTACTTC
CDR3 protein: CASSLPMEVRIQYF

D gene: TRBD2
V gene: TRBV7-9
clone size: .
J gene: TRBJ2-7
CDR3 DNA: TGTGCCAGCAGCTCGGGACTAGCGGGGACCTACGAGCAGTACTTC
CDR3 protein: CASSSGLAGTYEQYF

D gene: .
V gene: TRBV28
clone size: .
J gene: TRBJ1-1
CDR3 DNA: TGTGCCAGCAGTTTACTCCCCGGGGGCACTGAAGCTTTCTTT
CDR3 protein: CASSLLPGGTEAFF

D gene: TRBD2
V gene: TRBV5-1
clone size: .
J gene: TRBJ2-1
CDR3 DNA: TGCGCCAGCCTAGGGCTAGCGGACAATGAGCAGTTCTTC
CDR3 protein: CASLGLADNEQFF

D gene: .
V gene: TRBV5-1
clone size: .
J gene: TRBJ2-3
CDR3 DNA: TGCGCCAGCAATGTACAGGCACCTAGCACAGATACGCAGTATTTT
CDR3 protein: CASNVQAPSTDTQYF